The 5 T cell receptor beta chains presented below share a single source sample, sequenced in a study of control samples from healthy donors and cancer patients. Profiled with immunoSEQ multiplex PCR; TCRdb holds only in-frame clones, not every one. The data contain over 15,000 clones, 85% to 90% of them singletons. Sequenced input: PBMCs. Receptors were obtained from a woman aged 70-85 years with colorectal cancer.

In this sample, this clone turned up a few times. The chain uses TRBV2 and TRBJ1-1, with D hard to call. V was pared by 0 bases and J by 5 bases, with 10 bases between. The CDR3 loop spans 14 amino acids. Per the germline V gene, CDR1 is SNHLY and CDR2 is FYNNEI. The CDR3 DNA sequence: TGTGCCAGCAGTGAAGCGGGCGGCGGGACTGAAGCTTTCTTT. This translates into CASSEAGGGTEAFF.

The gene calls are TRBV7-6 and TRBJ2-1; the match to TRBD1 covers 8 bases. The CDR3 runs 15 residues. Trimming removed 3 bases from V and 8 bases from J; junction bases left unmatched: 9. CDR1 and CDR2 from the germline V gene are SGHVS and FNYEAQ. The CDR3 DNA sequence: TGTGCCAGCAGCTTTCCCGGGACAGGCTTTGATGAGCAGTTCTTC. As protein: CASSFPGTGFDEQFF.

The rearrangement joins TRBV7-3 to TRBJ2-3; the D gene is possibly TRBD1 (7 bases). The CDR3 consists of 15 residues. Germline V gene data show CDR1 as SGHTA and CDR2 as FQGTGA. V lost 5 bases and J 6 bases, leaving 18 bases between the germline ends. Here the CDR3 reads CASSLGQGGADTQYF. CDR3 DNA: TGTGCCAGCAGCCTCGGCCAGGGGGGCGCGGATACGCAGTATTTT.

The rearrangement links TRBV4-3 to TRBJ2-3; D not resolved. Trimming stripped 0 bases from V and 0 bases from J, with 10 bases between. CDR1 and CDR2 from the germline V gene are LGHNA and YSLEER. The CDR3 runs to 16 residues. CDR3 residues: CASSQETASSTDTQYF. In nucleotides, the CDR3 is TGCGCCAGCAGCCAAGAAACAGCGTCTAGCACAGATACGCAGTATTTT.

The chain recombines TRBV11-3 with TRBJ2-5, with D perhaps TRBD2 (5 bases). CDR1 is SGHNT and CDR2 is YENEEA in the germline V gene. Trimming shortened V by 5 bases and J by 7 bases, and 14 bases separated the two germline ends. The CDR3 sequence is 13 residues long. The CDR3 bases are TGTGCCAGCAGCCGCGGGCCCGAAAGGACCCAGTACTTC. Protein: CASSRGPERTQYF.